These 13 T cell receptor beta chains originate from one sample sequenced in a study of T cell repertoires in cytomegalovirus infection. TCRdb redid the calling of the reads with MiXCR, one entry per CDR3 protein. In the table there are approximately 550,000 distinct CDR3 sequences, 16% of which are singletons. The sample consisted of CD8+ T cells from PBMCs. These receptors originate from a human donor in good health (CMV status not recorded). Some clones in this sample may be carry-over from other donors' samples.

The chain joins TRBV9 to TRBJ1-4; D ambiguous. This CDR3 is 13 amino acids long. The germline V gene encodes CDR1 SGDLS and CDR2 YYNGEE. The V and J ends lost 0 bases and 4 bases respectively, with 4 bases between them. The CDR3 region is CASSVDSNEKLFF. The CDR3 region has the DNA TGTGCCAGCAGCGTAGATAGTAATGAAAAACTGTTTTTT.

This chain connects TRBV2 to TRBJ1-2; the D gene is possibly TRBD1 (5 bases). Trimming left V 6 bases short and J 0 bases short, with 14 bases between. The CDR3 sequence is 15 residues long. The V gene's germline CDR1 is SNHLY and CDR2 FYNNEI. The CDR3 nucleotides are TGTGCCAGCAGGCAAACTCAGGGCACTAACTATGGCTACACCTTC. This gives the protein CASRQTQGTNYGYTF.

This clonotype showed up just a few times. The genes are TRBV20-1 and TRBJ2-7; 9 nucleotides line up with TRBD2. The V gene's germline CDR1 is DFQATT and CDR2 SNEGSKA (reference sequence). The CDR3 extends over 14 amino acids. V shed 1 base and J 1 base; nucleotides not matched to a gene: 2. CDR3 in amino acids: CSARGLAVSYEQYF. The CDR3 nucleotides read TGCAGTGCTAGAGGACTAGCGGTTTCCTACGAGCAGTACTTC.

V and J are TRBV10-3 and TRBJ1-2; maybe TRBD1 (5 bases). V was cut by 8 bases and J by 4 bases, with 14 bases left in between. In germline, CDR1 is ENHRY, CDR2 SYGVKD. This CDR3 has 13 residues. CDR3 region: CAIPRQIGYGYTF. The CDR3 bases are TGTGCCATCCCCCGACAGATTGGCTATGGCTACACCTTC.

The table lists this clonotype with a count of one. V is TRBV5-4 and J is TRBJ2-7, with TRBD2 matching 9 bases. The V gene end was trimmed by 3 bases and the J gene end by 4 bases; junction bases not matched to a gene: 5. CDR1 is SGHNT and CDR2 is YYREEE in the germline V gene (reference sequence). The CDR3 is 14 amino acids. The CDR3 sequence is CASSSGLAPYEQYF. The CDR3 DNA reads TGTGCCAGCAGCTCGGGACTAGCTCCTTACGAGCAGTACTTC.

This clonotype has a handful of counts. The V gene is TRBV6-2 or TRBV6-3, the J gene TRBJ2-3; TRBD1 matches at 9 bases. This CDR3 comprises 19 residues. Trimming cost V 0 bases and J 0 bases; bases outside gene matches: 10. The germline V gene has CDR1 MNHEY and CDR2 SVGEGT. The CDR3 DNA reads TGTGCCAGCAGTTACTCGGCCCGTTGGACAGGGGCGAGCACAGATACGCAGTATTTT. This sequence encodes CASSYSARWTGASTDTQYF.

This clonotype appeared many times. This rearrangement joins TRBV12-5 to TRBJ2-7; possible D gene TRBD1, 5 bases. CDR1 is LGHNT and CDR2 is FRNRAP in the germline V gene. The ends were cut back, 7 bases at V and 2 bases at J, with 27 bases in the middle. The CDR3 runs to 18 residues. Here the CDR3 reads CASDQDPQVPPTTYEQYF. DNA for the CDR3: TGTGCTAGTGATCAAGACCCACAGGTGCCACCAACCACCTACGAGCAGTACTTC.

Points on this clonotype: It may be a read error: a sequence one base away is much more abundant. The rearrangement uses TRBV4-1 and TRBJ2-3; TRBD2 might be the D (6 bases). From germline, CDR1 is MGHRA and CDR2 YSYEKL. CDR3 length equals 15 residues. The CDR3 protein is CASSQDASVTDTQYF. In nucleotides, the CDR3 is TGTGCCAGCAGCCAAGATGCTAGCGTCACAGATACGCAGTATTTT.

This clonotype was detected many times. The chain couples TRBV7-9 to TRBJ2-1; 9 bases line up with TRBD1. Germline lookup yields CDR1 SEHNR and CDR2 FQNEAQ (reference sequence). V was pared by 5 bases and J by 3 bases, with 20 bases of the junction left unmatched. The CDR3 length is 20 residues. The CDR3 DNA sequence: TGTGCCAGCAGCGGATCGGGACAGGGTTTACGGGAGAGTGGCTACAATGAGCAGTTCTTC. This sequence encodes CASSGSGQGLRESGYNEQFF.

This clonotype has only a few counts. The chain links TRBV27 to TRBJ1-2, with D uncertain. The CDR3 has 17 amino acids. Germline V lookup: CDR1 MNHEY, CDR2 SMNVEV (reference sequence). V was trimmed by 5 bases and J by 1 base, leaving 20 bases between them. The CDR3 region has the DNA TGTGCCAGCAGTGCCCTTCTCGATACGGAAAATAACTATGGCTACACCTTC. Its protein product is CASSALLDTENNYGYTF.

This clonotype was seen at least ten times. V is TRBV7-9 and J is TRBJ1-4; possible D gene TRBD1, 6 bases. The CDR3 spans 14 residues. The V end was cut by 2 bases, the J end by 3 bases, with 7 bases between. The germline gives CDR1 SEHNR, CDR2 FQNEAQ (reference sequence). CDR3 sequence (DNA): TGTGCCAGCAGCTTAACAGGGTCTAATGAAAAACTGTTTTTT. It specifies CASSLTGSNEKLFF.

This clonotype was observed a few times. This chain uses TRBV15 with TRBJ1-5; D is undetermined. The CDR3 consists of 15 residues. From germline, CDR1 is LNHNV and CDR2 YYDKDF (reference sequence). V was shortened by 3 bases and J by 7 bases, with 16 bases between the two germline ends. CDR3 DNA sequence: TGTGCCACCAGCAGCGTTCTTTACAGTATCCAGCCCCAGCATTTT. The encoded protein is CATSSVLYSIQPQHF. The whole variable domain, filled in from reference TRBV15 and TRBJ1-5, reads DAMVIQNPRYQVTQFGKPVTLSCSQTLNHNVMYWYQQKSSQAPKLLFHYYDKDFNNEADTPDNFQSRRPNTSFCFLDIRSPGLGDTAMYLCATSSVLYSIQPQHFGDGTRLSIL.

V and J are TRBV9 and TRBJ1-2; D unclear. Germline V lookup: CDR1 SGDLS, CDR2 YYNGEE. The CDR3 contains 11 residues. The V gene lost 3 bases and the J gene lost 8 bases, with 8 bases spanning the gap. The CDR3 here is CASSGFTGYTF. CDR3 bases: TGTGCCAGCAGCGGGTTTACCGGCTACACCTTC.